The next 30 T cell receptor beta chains were all read from a single sample in a study. TCRdb recomputed calls from the 5' RACE reads with MiXCR, one row per CDR3 protein. The sample has roughly 39,000 distinct CDR3 sequences, under 20% seen once. Input material: naive CD4+ T cells sorted from a lymph node. Described subset: naive CD4+ T cells, CD4+CD45RA+CD25-. All receptors come from a female donor with breast cancer.

This clonotype was detected only a few times. This sequence joins TRBV12-3 or TRBV12-4 and TRBJ1-2, with 7 bases aligning to TRBD1. This CDR3 region has 13 residues. V lost 6 bases and J lost 5; bases outside the gene matches: 6. CDR3 protein: CASSRTGAYGYTF. The CDR3 region has the DNA TGTGCCAGCAGCCGGACAGGTGCTTATGGCTACACCTTC.

This clonotype was seen repeatedly, ten times or more. The gene calls are TRBV6-1 and TRBJ1-2; perhaps TRBD1 as D (5 bases). CDR1 is MNHNS and CDR2 is SASEGT in the germline V gene. Trimming shortened V by 5 bases and J by 2 bases, and 9 bases separated the two germline ends. The CDR3 totals 13 residues. As DNA, the CDR3 is TGTGCCAGCAGTCGGGACGTCAACTATGGCTACACCTTC. Amino acid sequence: CASSRDVNYGYTF.

The chain carries TRBV5-1 and TRBJ2-1; 8 nucleotides agree with TRBD2. The V and J ends lost 1 base and 1 base, in that order; junction bases with no gene match: 1. The CDR3 covers 15 residues. The germline V gene encodes CDR1 SGHRS and CDR2 YFSETQ. The CDR3 DNA sequence: TGCGCCAGCAGCTTGTCTAGCGGGTCCTACAATGAGCAGTTCTTC. Translation: CASSLSSGSYNEQFF.

This chain uses TRBV12-3 or TRBV12-4 with TRBJ2-3; 12 nucleotides line up with TRBD2. The CDR3 contains 13 residues. V gave up 6 bases and J gave up 9 bases; unmatched junction bases: 4. The DNA for the CDR3 is TGTGCCAGCAGGACTAGCGGGAGCATAACGCAGTATTTT. Its translation is CASRTSGSITQYF.

In this sample, this clonotype turned up a few times. The chain employs TRBV28 and TRBJ1-1; TRBD1 might be the D (5 bases). Trimming pared 7 bases from V and 4 bases from J, leaving 16 bases between. Germline V gene lookup returns CDR1 MDHEN and CDR2 SYDVKM. There are 14 residues in the CDR3. Written as DNA, the CDR3 is TGTGCCAGCATGGGGACTGGGGCGTTCACTGAAGCTTTCTTT. Protein sequence: CASMGTGAFTEAFF. Combining the CDR3 with reference TRBV28 and TRBJ1-1 gives the whole variable domain DVKVTQSSRYLVKRTGEKVFLECVQDMDHENMFWYRQDPGLGLRLIYFSYDVKMKEKGDIPEGYSVSREKKERFSLILESASTNQTSMYLCASMGTGAFTEAFFGQGTRLTVV.

The gene calls are TRBV20-1 and TRBJ2-7; 9 bases map to TRBD1. The CDR3 has 12 residues. V shed 6 bases, J shed 4 bases, and the junction held 4 bases outside the gene matches. Germline loops: CDR1 DFQATT, CDR2 SNEGSKA (reference sequence). The CDR3 nucleotides read TGCAGTGCCGCGGACAGGGGTTACGAGCAGTACTTC. As protein: CSAADRGYEQYF.

In this sample, this clonotype turned up many times. This chain joins TRBV12-3 or TRBV12-4 and TRBJ2-1, with D possibly being TRBD1 (5 bases). The ends were cut back, 5 bases at V and 5 bases at J, with 16 bases in the middle. The CDR3 covers 15 residues. CDR3 in amino acids: CASSPPGFNHNEQFF. CDR3 DNA: TGTGCCAGCAGTCCCCCAGGGTTCAATCACAATGAGCAGTTCTTC.

This chain connects TRBV10-3 to TRBJ1-1, with 8 bases that match TRBD1. Germline assignment: CDR1 ENHRY and CDR2 SYGVKD. V lost 3 bases, J lost 7 bases, and 7 bases stayed unmatched. The CDR3 is 14 residues long. In DNA form, the CDR3 reads TGTGCCATCAGTGACGGACAGGGTAGGAATGAAGCTTTCTTT. Residues: CAISDGQGRNEAFF.

This clonotype was counted ten times or more. This sequence joins TRBV29-1 and TRBJ1-2; D is perhaps TRBD1 (6 bases). With 6 bases removed from V and 0 bases from J, the gap between germline ends came to 14 bases. Per germline, CDR1 SQVTM and CDR2 ANQGSEA. This CDR3 has 14 amino acids. The CDR3 loop reads CSVYKGGTNYGYTF. DNA for the CDR3: TGCAGCGTGTACAAGGGGGGGACTAACTATGGCTACACCTTC.

This clonotype occurred many times. This chain uses TRBV5-5 with TRBJ2-1; TRBD1 aligns across 7 bases. The CDR3 covers 15 residues. Germline CDR1 reads SGHKS; CDR2 reads YYEKEE (reference sequence). The ends lost 0 bases at V and 6 bases at J; junction bases unmatched: 6. The CDR3 DNA is TGTGCCAGCAGCTTGGGTCGACAGGGCGCCAATGAGCAGTTCTTC. Protein product: CASSLGRQGANEQFF.

The table lists this clonotype with a few counts. V usage is TRBV5-1 and J usage is TRBJ2-1; 12 bases are shared with TRBD2. The CDR3 extends over 17 amino acids. The ends lost 0 bases at V and 7 bases at J; junction bases unmatched: 8. Germline CDR1 and CDR2: SGHRS and YFSETQ. The CDR3 DNA follows: TGCGCCAGCAGCTTGGCGTCCCTAGCGGGAGGGGTTAATGAGCAGTTCTTC. Its protein product is CASSLASLAGGVNEQFF.

A few counts support this clonotype. J is TRBJ2-1 and V is TRBV5-1; a weak D match, TRBD1 (6 bases). V lost 4 bases and J 8 bases, leaving 19 bases between the germline ends. There are 15 residues in the CDR3. Germline CDR1 SGHRS, CDR2 YFSETQ. Here the CDR3 DNA reads TGCGCCAGCAGCCGGACAGCCGAAAGCCCCGATGAGCAGTTCTTC. Translated, it gives CASSRTAESPDEQFF.

The chain is built from TRBV7-8 and TRBJ2-6; possible D gene TRBD1, 6 bases. CDR1 SGHVS and CDR2 FQNEAQ come from the germline V gene. V was pared by 1 base and J by 4 bases, with 17 bases between. The CDR3 extends over 18 amino acids. In DNA form, the CDR3 reads TGTGCCAGCAGCTTAGTTGGGGGCTCGGATATCGGGGCCAACGTCCTGACTTTC. This translates into CASSLVGGSDIGANVLTF.

The J gene is TRBJ1-1, the V gene TRBV5-1; the D gene is possibly TRBD1 (5 bases). The germline gives CDR1 SGHRS, CDR2 YFSETQ. Trimming took 4 bases from V and 0 from J, leaving 10 bases between them. The CDR3 length is 14 residues. CDR3 amino acids: CASSPGGMNTEAFF. DNA of the CDR3: TGCGCCAGCAGCCCGGGGGGGATGAACACTGAAGCTTTCTTT.

The V gene is TRBV9, the J gene TRBJ2-7, with TRBD1 matching 8 bases. This CDR3 contains 15 residues. With 0 bases clipped from V and 2 bases from J, the junction kept 4 bases outside the gene matches. CDR1 is SGDLS, CDR2 YYNGEE, per germline. The chain's CDR3 is CASSVAGQGAYEQYF. DNA for the CDR3: TGTGCCAGCAGCGTAGCCGGACAGGGCGCCTACGAGCAGTACTTC.

A few counts support this clonotype. A much larger clone differs by one base, so this may be a read error. This chain links TRBV7-3 with TRBJ2-1; the match to TRBD2 covers 7 bases. CDR3 length: 12 amino acids. CDR1 and CDR2 from the germline V gene are SGHTA and FQGTGA. CDR3: CASSRRAGEQVF. The CDR3 DNA follows: TGTGCCAGCAGCCGACGCGCGGGAGAGCAGGTCTTC.

The chain has TRBV3-1 and TRBJ2-1; D is perhaps TRBD1 or TRBD2 (5 bases each). CDR1 and CDR2 (germline): LGHDT, YNNKEL (reference sequence). V shed 0 bases and J shed 6 bases, with 15 bases lying between them. CDR3 length equals 16 residues. The CDR3 loop is CASSQDLREQGNEQFF. As DNA, the CDR3 is TGTGCCAGCAGCCAAGATCTGAGGGAGCAGGGCAATGAGCAGTTCTTC.

This clonotype was picked up a small number of times. CDR3: CATSDLESTRGWNEQFF. DNA of the CDR3: TGTGCCACCAGTGATTTGGAATCAACAAGAGGCTGGAATGAGCAGTTCTTC. The chain carries TRBV24-1 and TRBJ2-1, with D uncertain. Germline V gene data show CDR1 as KGHDR and CDR2 as SFDVKD. V dropped 0 bases and J dropped 7 bases, with 18 bases sitting between them. The CDR3 spans 17 residues.

The chain joins TRBV20-1 to TRBJ1-2, with D hard to call. Germline lookup yields CDR1 DFQATT and CDR2 SNEGSKA (reference sequence). The CDR3 is 13 amino acids. Trimming took off 0 bases at V and 6 bases at J, with 11 bases between the two ends. The DNA of the CDR3 is TGCAGTGCTAGAGATATCATTGGAGATGGCTACACCTTC. It translates to CSARDIIGDGYTF.

This clonotype was seen at least ten times. The chain employs TRBV7-9 and TRBJ2-4; 16 bases agree with TRBD2. V was clipped by 5 bases and J by 2 bases; unmatched bases: 9. Looked up from germline, CDR1 is SEHNR and CDR2 is FQNEAQ (reference sequence). The CDR3 loop spans 19 amino acids. CDR3 DNA: TGTGCCAGCAGCCCGGGACTAGCGGGAGGGCCGATTTCCAAAAACATTCAGTACTTC. Its protein product is CASSPGLAGGPISKNIQYF. The variable domain in full, with the rest retrieved from reference TRBV7-9 and TRBJ2-4, is DTGVSQNPRHKITKRGQNVTFRCDPISEHNRLYWYRQTLGQGPEFLTYFQNEAQLEKSRLLSDRFSAERPKGSFSTLEIQRTEQGDSAMYLCASSPGLAGGPISKNIQYFGAGTRLSVL.

This clonotype occurred many times. The rearrangement links TRBV5-1 to TRBJ1-2, with D perhaps TRBD1 (6 bases). From germline, CDR1 is SGHRS and CDR2 YFSETQ. V lost 3 bases and J 6 bases, leaving 18 bases between the germline ends. This CDR3 region has 15 residues. In DNA form, the CDR3 reads TGCGCCAGCAGCTCCCTCGGGGGGCCTACAGATGGCTACACCTTC. Translation: CASSSLGGPTDGYTF.

V gene TRBV5-1 combines with J gene TRBJ2-3; D remains ambiguous. The CDR3 loop spans 11 amino acids. Germline V gene sequence: CDR1 SGHRS, CDR2 YFSETQ. Trimming stripped 2 bases from V and 8 bases from J, with 6 bases between. The CDR3 sequence is CASSFEATQYF. The CDR3 bases are TGCGCCAGCAGCTTTGAAGCTACGCAGTATTTT.

This clonotype was seen a handful of times. The gene calls are TRBV24-1 and TRBJ1-5; TRBD1 might be the D (5 bases). The length of the CDR3 is 13 residues. V shed 7 bases and J shed 5 bases, with 11 bases lying between them. The V gene's germline CDR1 is KGHDR and CDR2 SFDVKD. The CDR3 DNA reads as TGTGCCACCAGACAGGACCGCTATCAGCCCCAGCATTTT. This gives the protein CATRQDRYQPQHF.

The V gene is TRBV6-1, the J gene TRBJ2-7; 7 bases are a match to TRBD1. Germline loops: CDR1 MNHNS, CDR2 SASEGT. This CDR3 region has 14 residues. Trimming removed 6 bases from V and 3 bases from J; junction bases left unmatched: 8. Written as DNA, the CDR3 is TGTGCCAGCAGGGACCGACAGGGAATCTACGAGCAGTACTTC. Its translation: CASRDRQGIYEQYF.

Details on this clonotype: This may be a read error, as it is one base from a much larger clone. This chain uses TRBV6-5 with TRBJ1-6; D is ambiguous. This CDR3 is built from 16 residues. Trimming took 11 bases from V and 0 from J, leaving 17 bases between them. Germline V gene lookup returns CDR1 MNHEY and CDR2 SVGAGI. CDR3 loop: CACWERASSYNSPLHF. In DNA form, the CDR3 reads TGTGCCTGCTGGGAAAGGGCCAGCTCCTATAATTCACCCCTCCACTTT.

CDR3 loop: CASSAGTGGCGYTF. The CDR3 DNA sequence: TGTGCCAGCAGTGCGGGGACAGGGGGCTGTGGCTACACCTTC. The chain has TRBV2 and TRBJ1-2, with 12 nucleotides matching TRBD1. The CDR3 is 14 amino acids. Germline V gene sequence: CDR1 SNHLY, CDR2 FYNNEI. The V gene end was trimmed by 4 bases and the J gene end by 7 bases; junction bases not matched to a gene: 4.

J is TRBJ2-6 and V is TRBV24-1; 10 nucleotides align to TRBD1. V dropped 11 bases and J dropped 0; count of bases not matched to a gene: 9. Germline assignment: CDR1 KGHDR and CDR2 SFDVKD. The CDR3 sequence is 17 residues long. CDR3 coding DNA: TGTGCCAGCAGCGTGACAGGGGGCAACTCTGGGGCCAACGTCCTGACTTTC. This sequence encodes CASSVTGGNSGANVLTF.

This clonotype was seen repeatedly, ten times or more. The V call is TRBV11-1, the J call TRBJ1-1; D gene uncertain. The CDR3 length is 13 residues. With 2 bases removed from V and 4 bases from J, the gap between germline ends came to 8 bases. In germline, CDR1 is SGHAT, CDR2 FQDESV (reference sequence). The CDR3, as DNA: TGTGCCAGCAGCTTAATGGGTGGCACTGAAGCTTTCTTT. It specifies CASSLMGGTEAFF. Full variable domain (rest looked up from reference TRBV11-1 and TRBJ1-1): EAEVAQSPRYKITEKSQAVAFWCDPISGHATLYWYRQILGQGPELLVQFQDESVVDDSQLPKDRFSAERLKGVDSTLKIQPAELGDSAMYLCASSLMGGTEAFFGQGTRLTVV.

The chain has TRBV20-1 and TRBJ2-5; TRBD2 agrees at 7 bases. Germline loops: CDR1 DFQATT, CDR2 SNEGSKA (reference sequence). With 4 bases clipped from V and 4 bases from J, the junction kept 6 bases outside the gene matches. The length of the CDR3 is 13 residues. The CDR3 bases are TGCAGTGCTACGGGGACTATACCAGAGACCCAGTACTTC. This encodes CSATGTIPETQYF.

This clonotype was counted many times. The chain uses TRBV6-5 and TRBJ2-5, with 9 bases identical to TRBD1. The CDR3 loop spans 16 amino acids. Germline V gene sequence: CDR1 MNHEY, CDR2 SVGAGI. The ends lost 1 base at V and 5 bases at J; junction bases unmatched: 8. DNA of the CDR3: TGTGCCAGCAGTTACTTTTCGGGACAGGGCGGTGAGACCCAGTACTTC. The encoded protein is CASSYFSGQGGETQYF.